The 21 T cell receptor beta chains reported below all come from one sample, sequenced in a study of blood T cell repertoires in COVID-19. The method was immunoSEQ multiplex PCR; TCRdb's version includes in-frame clones alone and lacks a portion of them. This table holds about 350,000 clones, more than 85% found once. The sample comprised PBMCs or T cells enriched from blood (not recorded which). Receptor source: a woman aged 30 to 39 who had recovered from COVID-19.

J is TRBJ1-1 and V is TRBV4-3; no clear D gene. The germline V gene has CDR1 LGHNA and CDR2 YSLEER. V gave up 5 bases and J gave up 1 base, with 11 bases separating them. The CDR3 is made up of 14 amino acids. CDR3 in amino acids: CASSLRAGNTEAFF. The CDR3 nucleotides read TGCGCCAGCAGCTTGAGGGCAGGGAACACTGAAGCTTTCTTT.

This chain connects TRBV11-2 to TRBJ1-3; TRBD1 might be the D (5 bases). CDR3 size: 16 residues. V lost 3 bases and J lost 0, with 12 bases in between. Germline V CDR1 and CDR2: SGHAT, FQNNGV. CDR3 residues: CASSFQDTSSGNTIYF. CDR3 DNA sequence: TGTGCCAGCAGCTTCCAGGACACAAGCTCTGGAAACACCATATATTTT.

CDR3: CASSLVRNTDTQYF. For the CDR3, the DNA is TGTGCCAGCAGCTTAGTGAGGAACACAGATACGCAGTATTTT. V usage is TRBV7-2 and J usage is TRBJ2-3; D is ambiguous. Germline V gene sequence: CDR1 SGHTA, CDR2 FQGNSA. The CDR3 is 14 residues long. V dropped 1 base and J dropped 2 bases, with 7 bases sitting between them.

This chain links TRBV20-1 with TRBJ2-1; D perhaps matches TRBD2 (6 bases). The germline gives CDR1 DFQATT, CDR2 SNEGSKA (reference sequence). With 6 bases removed from V and 10 bases from J, the gap between germline ends came to 19 bases. This CDR3 contains 13 residues. The CDR3 DNA reads as TGCAGTGCCAGTAGCGGAGGGTACGGCGAGCAGTTCTTC. Amino acid sequence: CSASSGGYGEQFF.

The rearrangement links TRBV11-2 to TRBJ2-7; TRBD1 aligns across 8 bases. J gave up 2 bases and V 6 bases, and 15 bases lay outside the gene matches. The CDR3 has 17 residues. Germline assignment: CDR1 SGHAT and CDR2 FQNNGV. Here the CDR3 DNA reads TGTGCCAGCAGTCTGACAGGGGCCCTCCGGAGGCCCTACGAGCAGTACTTC. Its translation: CASSLTGALRRPYEQYF.

V and J are TRBV2 and TRBJ1-2; 7 nucleotides agree with TRBD1. The CDR3 is made up of 14 amino acids. V gave up 7 bases and J gave up 3 bases; unmatched junction bases: 8. Germline V CDR1 and CDR2: SNHLY, FYNNEI. CDR3 amino acids: CASNLETGDYGYTF. In DNA, the CDR3 is TGTGCCAGCAACCTCGAAACAGGGGACTATGGCTACACCTTC.

A few counts support this clone. J is TRBJ1-5 and V is TRBV5-8; D is unresolved. This CDR3 has 14 amino acids. CDR1 and CDR2 (germline): SGHTS, YDEGEE. The V end was cut by 0 bases, the J end by 4 bases, with 8 bases between. The CDR3 bases are TGTGCCAGCAGCTTGGGGGTCGGGAATCAGCCCCAGCATTTT. This gives the protein CASSLGVGNQPQHF.

The chain is built from TRBV6-1 and TRBJ1-4; D is uncertain. The CDR3 runs 14 residues. The germline gives CDR1 MNHNS, CDR2 SASEGT. Between the trimmed V and J ends, which lost 1 base and 3 bases, there was a span of 6 bases. CDR3 DNA: TGTGCCAGCAGTGAAGGGGCAGCTAATGAAAAACTGTTTTTT. It encodes CASSEGAANEKLFF.

The chain carries TRBV30 and TRBJ1-3; D unresolved. The CDR3 runs to 13 residues. Germline-derived CDR1 and CDR2 are GTSNPN and SVGIG (reference sequence). Between the trimmed V and J ends, which lost 4 bases and 0 bases, there was a span of 7 bases. CDR3 residues: CAWTPSSGNTIYF. CDR3 DNA sequence: TGTGCCTGGACCCCGAGCTCTGGAAACACCATATATTTT.

J is TRBJ2-7 and V is TRBV5-1, with 11 bases lining up with TRBD1. V lost 4 bases, J lost 6 bases, and 9 bases stayed unmatched. Germline lookup yields CDR1 SGHRS and CDR2 YFSETQ. This CDR3 region has 15 residues. The CDR3 nucleotides read TGCGCCAGCAGCACGCGGACAGGGGGCGAAAGCGAGCAGTACTTC. This encodes CASSTRTGGESEQYF.

The rearrangement uses TRBV19 and TRBJ1-1; no reliable D call. Germline V gene lookup returns CDR1 LNHDA and CDR2 SQIVND (reference sequence). The CDR3 runs to 15 residues. The V gene lost 1 base and the J gene lost 1 base, with 10 bases spanning the gap. The CDR3 loop reads CASSIGGVGNTEAFF. The CDR3 DNA follows: TGTGCCAGTAGTATAGGGGGAGTCGGGAACACTGAAGCTTTCTTT. Filled out from reference TRBV19 and TRBJ1-1, the complete variable domain reads DGGITQSPKYLFRKEGQNVTLSCEQNLNHDAMYWYRQDPGQGLRLIYYSQIVNDFQKGDIAEGYSVSREKKESFPLTVTSAQKNPTAFYLCASSIGGVGNTEAFFGQGTRLTVV.

J is TRBJ2-7 and V is TRBV28; the D gene is possibly TRBD1 (5 bases). Looked up from germline, CDR1 is MDHEN and CDR2 is SYDVKM. The CDR3 extends over 12 amino acids. V lost 2 bases to trimming and J lost 6 bases, with 8 bases between them. CDR3 protein: CASSLLRGEQYF. CDR3 in DNA: TGTGCCAGCAGTTTACTAAGGGGCGAGCAGTACTTC.

This clone was counted a single time. This sequence joins TRBV5-8 and TRBJ2-1; D uncertain. This CDR3 comprises 13 residues. Germline loops: CDR1 SGHTS, CDR2 YDEGEE. Trimming left V 4 bases short and J 9 bases short, with 14 bases between. The CDR3 coding sequence is TGTGCCAGCAGCCCTGACATTATCGGTGAGCAGTTCTTC. Translated, it gives CASSPDIIGEQFF. The entire variable domain, with the rest obtained from reference TRBV5-8 and TRBJ2-1, is as follows: EAGVTQSPTHLIKTRGQQATLRCSPISGHTSVYWYQQALGLGLQFLLWYDEGEERNRGNFPPRFSGRQFPNYSSELNVNALELEDSALYLCASSPDIIGEQFFGPGTRLTVL.

This chain uses TRBV9 with TRBJ1-1; D is possibly TRBD1 (6 bases). In germline, CDR1 is SGDLS, CDR2 YYNGEE. The CDR3 is made up of 15 amino acids. V shed 6 bases and J shed 0 bases, with 15 bases lying between them. The DNA for the CDR3 is TGTGCCAGCACCAAAGACGGACAGATGAACACTGAAGCTTTCTTT. Amino acids: CASTKDGQMNTEAFF.

This chain connects TRBV5-1 to TRBJ2-5; 7 bases map to TRBD1. The CDR3 covers 14 residues. Looked up from germline, CDR1 is SGHRS and CDR2 is YFSETQ. With V trimmed by 0 bases and J by 7 bases, 6 bases remained unmatched. The CDR3 is CASSLATGVGTQYF. The CDR3 DNA sequence: TGCGCCAGCAGCTTGGCCACAGGGGTGGGGACCCAGTACTTC. Based on the CDR3 plus reference TRBV5-1 and TRBJ2-5, the full variable domain is KAGVTQTPRYLIKTRGQQVTLSCSPISGHRSVSWYQQTPGQGLQFLFEYFSETQRNKGNFPGRFSGRQFSNSRSEMNVSTLELGDSALYLCASSLATGVGTQYFGPGTRLLVL.

The rearrangement uses TRBV28 and TRBJ2-1; the match to TRBD2 covers 12 bases. The CDR3 totals 18 residues. The trim removed 2 bases at V and 5 bases at J, leaving 10 bases unmatched. The germline V gene has CDR1 MDHEN and CDR2 SYDVKM. The CDR3, as DNA: TGTGCCAGCAGTTTAAGCTCCCGGACTAGCGGGGAGGACAATGAGCAGTTCTTC. Amino acid sequence: CASSLSSRTSGEDNEQFF.

The chain links TRBV6-1 to TRBJ2-2, with D possibly matching TRBD1 (5 bases). CDR1 is MNHNS and CDR2 is SASEGT in the germline V gene. This CDR3 is 12 amino acids long. Trimming left V 2 bases short and J 9 bases short, with 7 bases between. DNA of the CDR3: TGTGCCAGCAGTGAACCAGGGCGGGAGCTGTTTTTT. It specifies CASSEPGRELFF.

This clone was detected only once. The CDR3 DNA reads as TGTGCCAGCAGTTTGATCGCCAGGGATACGCAGTATTTT. Protein: CASSLIARDTQYF. The V and J genes are TRBV27 and TRBJ2-3; D is uncertain. The V gene's germline CDR1 is MNHEY and CDR2 SMNVEV (reference sequence). This CDR3 comprises 13 residues. V shed 3 bases and J shed 6 bases, with 10 bases lying between them.

The gene calls are TRBV29-1 and TRBJ2-2; TRBD2 matches at 14 bases. Trimming at V came to 5 bases and at J to 6 bases, leaving 2 bases not matched to a gene. This CDR3 has 14 amino acids. In germline, CDR1 is SQVTM, CDR2 ANQGSEA. The CDR3 nucleotides read TGCAGCGTTCCGGGACTAGCGGGAGCCGGGGAGCTGTTTTTT. Its translation: CSVPGLAGAGELFF.

V and J are TRBV11-2 and TRBJ2-1; D may be TRBD2 (7 bases). CDR1 is SGHAT and CDR2 is FQNNGV in the germline V gene. CDR3 length: 16 amino acids. Trimming took 3 bases from V and 6 from J, leaving 18 bases between them. The CDR3 nucleotides are TGTGCCAGCAGCTTGGGCTGGGGGCGGGGGACCAATGAGCAGTTCTTC. Its translation: CASSLGWGRGTNEQFF.

This chain joins TRBV19 and TRBJ2-3; 9 bases match TRBD1. The ends lost 5 bases at V and 4 bases at J; junction bases unmatched: 10. The CDR3 loop spans 16 amino acids. Germline V gene data show CDR1 as LNHDA and CDR2 as SQIVND (reference sequence). The CDR3 DNA reads TGTGCCAGTAGTCTGCCCCGGGACAGGGTAGCAGATACGCAGTATTTT. Translation: CASSLPRDRVADTQYF.